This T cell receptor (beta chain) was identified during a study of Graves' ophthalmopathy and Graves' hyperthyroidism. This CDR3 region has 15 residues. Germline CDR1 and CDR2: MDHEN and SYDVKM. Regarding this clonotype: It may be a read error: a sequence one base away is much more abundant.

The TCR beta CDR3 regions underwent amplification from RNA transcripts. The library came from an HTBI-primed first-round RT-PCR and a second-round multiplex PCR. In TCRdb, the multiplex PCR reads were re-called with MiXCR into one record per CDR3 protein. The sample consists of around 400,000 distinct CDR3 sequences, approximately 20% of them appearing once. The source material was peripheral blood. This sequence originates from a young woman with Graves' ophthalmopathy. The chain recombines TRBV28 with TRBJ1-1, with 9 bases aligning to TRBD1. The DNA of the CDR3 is TGTGCCAGCAGCTCCGCGGGACAGGGACAACCTGAAGCTTCCTTT. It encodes CASSSAGQGQPEASF.